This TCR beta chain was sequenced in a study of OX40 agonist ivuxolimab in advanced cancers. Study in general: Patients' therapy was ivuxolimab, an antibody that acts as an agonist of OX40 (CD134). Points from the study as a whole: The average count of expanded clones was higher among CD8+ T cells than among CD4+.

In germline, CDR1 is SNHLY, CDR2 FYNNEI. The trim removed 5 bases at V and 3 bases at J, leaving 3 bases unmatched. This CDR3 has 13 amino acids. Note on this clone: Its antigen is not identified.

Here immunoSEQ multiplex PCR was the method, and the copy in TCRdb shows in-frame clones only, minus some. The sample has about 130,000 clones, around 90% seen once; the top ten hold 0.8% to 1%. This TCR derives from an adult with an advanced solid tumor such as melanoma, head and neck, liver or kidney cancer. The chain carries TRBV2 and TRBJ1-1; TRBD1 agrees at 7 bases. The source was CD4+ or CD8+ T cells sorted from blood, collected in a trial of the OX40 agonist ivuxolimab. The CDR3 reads CASSYDRDTEAFF. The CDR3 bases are TGTGCCAGCAGTTATGACAGGGACACTGAAGCTTTCTTT. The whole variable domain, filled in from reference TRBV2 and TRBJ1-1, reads EPEVTQTPSHQVTQMGQEVILRCVPISNHLYFYWYRQILGQKVEFLVSFYNNEISEKSEIFDDQFSVERPDGSNFTLKIRSTKLEDSAMYFCASSYDRDTEAFFGQGTRLTVV.